The text below deals with one T cell receptor (beta chain). The antigen is unknown. These data come from a study of post-analysis software for immune sequencing data. CDR1 is MNHEY and CDR2 is SVGAGI in the germline V gene. CDR3 length: 16 amino acids. V shed 5 bases and J 8 bases; nucleotides not matched to a gene: 15. Study findings and constraints: Normalized Chao1 diversity was significantly reduced in patients versus controls. Patients carried roughly 5 TRBV segments more frequently than controls did, and TRBV5-6, TRBV5-1 and TRBV20-1 were among them. F-measure co-clustering was strong for batch-matched samples.

Unique-molecular-identifier-tagged TCR beta cDNA libraries were used. Each sample of 1 to 10 million input T cells yielded 500,000 or so cDNA molecules, so each molecule approximated one T cell. TCRdb passed the PCR reads through MiXCR, listing each CDR3 protein once. The table has 700,000 to 900,000 distinct CDR3 sequences, more than 45% seen once. The TCR was taken from a girl between 5 and 17 years old with multiple sclerosis. The sequencing sample was made of blood. V usage is TRBV6-5 and J usage is TRBJ1-2; 9 bases are a match to TRBD1. The CDR3 is CASSIRGDRVLFGYTF. CDR3 DNA sequence: TGTGCCAGCAGTATCCGCGGGGACAGGGTTCTCTTCGGCTACACCTTC.